Listed below are T cell receptor beta chains from one sample, sequenced in a study of blood T cell repertoires in COVID-19. Only in-frame clones appear in the TCRdb table, and some are missing; sequencing was by immunoSEQ multiplex PCR. Among approximately 260,000 clones, around 84% were seen once, and the ten largest hold 4.1%. Specimen: PBMCs or T cells enriched from blood (not recorded which). The receptors were sampled from a man younger than 40 with acute COVID-19. CDR3s include the opening cysteine and the closing phenylalanine or tryptophan. A D gene is named only where the DNA matches it firmly. Some rows have no size entry. The others give once, few or many, or a class for an expanded clone.

TRBV5-4,TRBJ1-1,.,.,TGTGCCAGCAGCGCTTACAGGGCGAGCCAAGCTTTCTTT,CASSAYRASQAFF
TRBV6-5,TRBJ1-2,.,TRBD1,TGTGCCAGCAGTACCCACCCCGGACAGGGGAATGGCTACACCTTC,CASSTHPGQGNGYTF
TRBV11-2,TRBJ1-3,.,.,TGTGCCAGCAGCTTAGATTCTATCTCTGGAAACACCATATATTTT,CASSLDSISGNTIYF
TRBV5-5,TRBJ1-1,once,.,TGTGCCAGCAGCTTCCCCCCCCCGGAGCGGGGACCTGGGGACACTGAAGCTTTCTTT,CASSFPPPERGPGDTEAFF
TRBV6-1,TRBJ1-3,.,.,TGTGCCAGCAGTGTTTCCGGGGACTTCATTGGGAGAAACACCATATATTTT,CASSVSGDFIGRNTIYF
TRBV7-7,TRBJ2-1,.,.,TGTGCTAGCAGCCAGACGGGACTCGAGTACAATGAGCAGTTCTTC,CASSQTGLEYNEQFF
TRBV11-3,TRBJ1-2,.,TRBD1,TGTGCCAGCAGTTTTGGACAGGGCGATGGCTACACCTTC,CASSFGQGDGYTF
TRBV3-1/TRBV3-2,TRBJ1-2,few,.,TGTGCCAGCAGCCAAGAGGGGTACGGGAGGGGCTACACCTTC,CASSQEGYGRGYTF
TRBV18,TRBJ1-1,.,.,TGTGCCAGCTCAAACAAGCGGAACACTGAAGCTTTCTTT,CASSNKRNTEAFF
TRBV6-1,TRBJ1-4,.,.,TGTGCCAGCAGTGACGGGGAGCCTAATGAAAAACTGTTTTTT,CASSDGEPNEKLFF
TRBV18,TRBJ2-5,once,TRBD1,TGTGCCAGCTCACCACTTGGACAGGAAGAGACCCAGTACTTC,CASSPLGQEETQYF
TRBV5-8,TRBJ1-5,.,.,TGTGCCAGCAGCTTGGGACAGGATAGTCAGCCCCAGCATTTT,CASSLGQDSQPQHF
TRBV6-4,TRBJ2-1,.,TRBD2,TGTGCCAGCAGTATTCAACTAGCGGGAGGGAATGAGCAGTTCTTC,CASSIQLAGGNEQFF
TRBV5-4,TRBJ2-5,.,.,TGTGCCAGCAGCTTGGACAGGTCAGAGACCCAGTACTTC,CASSLDRSETQYF
TRBV5-1,TRBJ2-2,.,TRBD2,TGCGCCAGCAGCGGGTGGACTAGCGGGGGGCTCATAACCGGGGAGCTGTTTTTT,CASSGWTSGGLITGELFF
TRBV24-1,TRBJ1-5,.,.,TGTGCCACCAGTGTAGGCCAGCGGTTCAAGCCCCAGCATTTT,CATSVGQRFKPQHF